A single TCR beta chain is shown here with its context. Its antigen is not known. This specimen comes from a study of T cell responses to AZD1222 COVID-19 vaccine. Profiled with immunoSEQ multiplex PCR; TCRdb holds only in-frame clones, not every one. The table lists some 200,000 clones, just over 90% of them singletons, with about 3.6% in the top ten. V lost 5 bases and J lost 1, with 6 bases in between. There are 14 residues in the CDR3. Germline-derived CDR1 and CDR2 are MDHEN and SYDVKM. Study-wide points: Most donors were white British, females outnumbered males, and clonal diversity was possibly underestimated. Just a handful of AZD1222 recipients were seropositive at baseline. Epitopes outside B.1.351 and B.1.1.7 mutated regions reportedly drew nearly half of spike TCRs. After the peak T cell response, and only then, were repertoires sampled.

The chain carries TRBV28 and TRBJ2-6, with D perhaps matching TRBD1 (6 bases). The sequenced sample was peripheral blood, obtained 28 days after the second dose of the MenACWY control vaccine. This TCR was recovered from an adult who received the MenACWY meningococcal vaccine as a control. The CDR3 sequence: CASSRGSGANVLTF. Here the CDR3 DNA reads TGTGCCAGCAGTAGGGGGTCTGGGGCCAACGTCCTGACTTTC.